This T cell receptor (beta chain) was sequenced during a study of T cell changes during pregnancy in multiple sclerosis. Generated by immunoSEQ multiplex PCR, the TCRdb table keeps only in-frame clones and is missing some. The data contain under 110,000 clones, just under 95% of them seen just once; the ten biggest clones take up less than 2%. The receptor's source is a female donor with multiple sclerosis, enrolled in a pregnancy study. Here the sequenced sample was peripheral blood, taken after pregnancy.

CDR3 protein: CASSLAGIEKLFF. CDR3 bases: TGTGCCAGCAGCTTAGCAGGAATAGAAAAACTGTTTTTT. V is TRBV5-4 and J is TRBJ1-4, with D hard to call. This CDR3 is built from 13 residues. The germline gives CDR1 SGHNT, CDR2 YYREEE (reference sequence). V lost 2 bases and J lost 8, with 10 bases in between.